The clone carrying this T cell receptor beta chain was recorded at least ten times. Antigen unknown. This CDR3 has 14 amino acids. V gave up 5 bases and J gave up 6 bases; unmatched junction bases: 8. Germline V gene sequence: CDR1 SEHNR, CDR2 FQNEAQ (reference sequence). These data are taken from a study of T cells after yellow fever vaccination. Study-level points and caveats: The secondary response was weaker but peaked faster, day 5 versus 15.

The authors made TCR cDNA by 5'RACE template switching, adding a universal primer site and UMIs. TCRdb used MiXCR to reprocess the 5' RACE reads, holding one entry per CDR3 protein. The repertoire consists of roughly 110,000 distinct CDR3 sequences, with 8.4% occurring once and the leading ten covering about 25%. Specimen: CD8+ T cells sorted from PBMCs, collected 45 days after the yellow fever booster vaccination. The TCR comes from a young man who received the YFV17D yellow fever vaccine. This rearrangement joins TRBV7-9 to TRBJ2-7; TRBD2 aligns across 9 bases. The CDR3 DNA reads TGTGCCAGCAGCCCGGAGCTAGCGGGACTCGAGCAGTACTTC. Translated, it gives CASSPELAGLEQYF.